This T cell receptor (beta chain) came from a study of T-cell memory formation after mild COVID-19. The V segment lost 2 bases and the J segment 6 bases; nucleotides outside the gene matches: 7. Germline V gene data show CDR1 as SGHVS and CDR2 as FQNEAQ. This CDR3 spans 17 amino acids. Each CDR3 protein gets one entry after TCRdb re-called the 5' RACE reads with MiXCR. The profile covers nearly 40,000 distinct CDR3 sequences, with around 6.1% appearing a single time and about 0.81% taken by the ten largest. There are many counts of this clonotype. Sequenced material: PBMCs or a T cell subset sorted from them (not recorded which). The rearrangement uses TRBV7-8 and TRBJ2-2; 12 bases map to TRBD2. This clonotype originated in an adult who had mild COVID-19 (a few samples of this study predate the infection). Cell type and time point are not known. The CDR3 loop reads CASSLRLAGGRPGELFF. The CDR3 bases are TGTGCCAGCAGCTTAAGGCTAGCGGGGGGGCGCCCCGGGGAGCTGTTTTTT.